The clone carrying this T cell receptor beta chain has more than one count but fewer than ten. Specified time point: recipient sample about 28 days before transplant, after cytoreduction. Recipient blood drawn about 28 days pretransplant and days 30, 100, 180 after. This record belongs to a study of T cell clonotyping in hematopoietic cell transplantation. Looked up from germline, CDR1 is SGHVS and CDR2 is FQNEAQ. The germline V and J ends were trimmed by 5 bases and 7 bases, with 21 bases remaining between them. This CDR3 region has 16 residues. Method: immunoSEQ multiplex PCR; TCRdb's copy keeps in-frame clones and lacks some. The top ten clones hold about 6% of a sample with around 25,000 clones, roughly 71% of them seen once.

The chain couples TRBV7-8 to TRBJ1-5, with D uncertain. Material: peripheral blood mononuclear cells, obtained before stem cell transplant. The source is a man aged 45-65 years with myelodysplastic syndrome. Some clones in this sample may be carry-over from other donors' samples. CDR3 amino acids: CASSPQKGSLGQPQHF. The CDR3, as DNA: TGTGCCAGCAGCCCCCAAAAAGGATCGCTGGGGCAGCCCCAGCATTTT.